Listed below are T cell receptor beta chains from one sample, sequenced in a study of cytomegalovirus exposure and HLA in healthy donors. Libraries were prepared by immunoSEQ multiplex PCR; TCRdb keeps only in-frame clonotypes and omits some of them. This table holds 160,000 or so clones, more than 70% found once. The specimen sequenced was PBMCs. Receptor source: a man aged 25-40 years in good health and CMV-seronegative. The CDR3 runs from the conserved cysteine through the conserved F or W. Each record gives: clone size, D gene, J gene, V gene, CDR3 protein, CDR3 DNA. The D gene is left open where the match is weak. Expanded clones are given a class, and other clones once, few, many or no size at all.

clone size: -
D gene: TRBD2
J gene: TRBJ2-3
V gene: TRBV6-4
CDR3 protein: CASSPIAGSTDTQYF
CDR3 DNA: TGTGCCAGCAGTCCGATAGCGGGCAGCACAGATACGCAGTATTTT

clone size: -
D gene: TRBD1
J gene: TRBJ2-5
V gene: TRBV5-8
CDR3 protein: CASSKEGDRGETQYF
CDR3 DNA: TGTGCCAGCAGCAAGGAGGGCGACAGGGGAGAGACCCAGTACTTC

clone size: once
D gene: -
J gene: TRBJ2-1
V gene: TRBV2
CDR3 protein: CASTRGAGSYNEQFF
CDR3 DNA: TGTGCCAGCACCCGAGGCGCGGGCTCCTACAATGAGCAGTTCTTC

clone size: -
D gene: -
J gene: TRBJ2-6
V gene: TRBV6-1
CDR3 protein: CAIISSGANVLTF
CDR3 DNA: TGTGCCATCATCAGCTCTGGGGCCAACGTCCTGACTTTC

clone size: few
D gene: -
J gene: TRBJ2-1
V gene: TRBV30
CDR3 protein: CAWSPGFNEQFF
CDR3 DNA: TGTGCCTGGAGTCCCGGGTTCAATGAGCAGTTCTTC

clone size: -
D gene: TRBD2
J gene: TRBJ2-1
V gene: TRBV4-1
CDR3 protein: CASSQVGSGGFYEQFF
CDR3 DNA: TGCGCCAGCAGCCAAGTGGGTAGCGGGGGTTTCTATGAGCAGTTCTTC

clone size: -
D gene: -
J gene: TRBJ1-1
V gene: TRBV6-5
CDR3 protein: CASSYPGRGGSEAFF
CDR3 DNA: TGTGCCAGCAGTTACCCCGGAAGGGGGGGCTCTGAAGCTTTCTTT

clone size: -
D gene: -
J gene: TRBJ1-2
V gene: TRBV29-1
CDR3 protein: CSVEEDTNYGYTF
CDR3 DNA: TGCAGCGTTGAGGAGGATACGAACTATGGCTACACCTTC

clone size: once
D gene: -
J gene: TRBJ2-3
V gene: TRBV7-9
CDR3 protein: CSSSLGQSTDTQYF
CDR3 DNA: TGTTCCAGCAGCTTAGGGCAGAGCACAGATACGCAGTATTTT

clone size: -
D gene: -
J gene: TRBJ1-5
V gene: TRBV19
CDR3 protein: CASSIDRFLNQPQHF
CDR3 DNA: TGTGCCAGTAGTATCGACAGATTTCTAAATCAGCCCCAGCATTTT

clone size: -
D gene: -
J gene: TRBJ2-7
V gene: TRBV2
CDR3 protein: CASRRPRTAGSSPDEQYF
CDR3 DNA: TGTGCCAGCAGAAGACCTCGGACAGCAGGGTCCTCCCCCGACGAGCAGTACTTC

clone size: -
D gene: TRBD2
J gene: TRBJ2-1
V gene: TRBV5-1
CDR3 protein: CASSLVSGYNEQFF
CDR3 DNA: TGCGCCAGCAGCTTGGTTAGCGGGTACAATGAGCAGTTCTTC

clone size: -
D gene: -
J gene: TRBJ2-5
V gene: TRBV6-5
CDR3 protein: CASRGIPQETQYF
CDR3 DNA: TGTGCCAGTAGGGGGATCCCCCAAGAGACCCAGTACTTC

clone size: -
D gene: -
J gene: TRBJ1-5
V gene: TRBV7-9
CDR3 protein: CASSATGGPQPQHF
CDR3 DNA: TGTGCCAGCAGCGCGACAGGCGGTCCTCAGCCCCAGCATTTT

clone size: -
D gene: -
J gene: TRBJ2-7
V gene: TRBV7-2
CDR3 protein: CASSFAGPRSYEQYF
CDR3 DNA: TGTGCCAGCAGCTTTGCGGGTCCTCGCTCCTACGAGCAGTACTTC

clone size: -
D gene: TRBD1
J gene: TRBJ2-1
V gene: TRBV7-9
CDR3 protein: CSSSSSIGQGRFNEQFF
CDR3 DNA: TGTTCCAGCAGCTCTTCAATCGGACAGGGAAGATTCAATGAGCAGTTCTTC

clone size: -
D gene: TRBD1
J gene: TRBJ2-5
V gene: TRBV28
CDR3 protein: CASSFLDRGETQYF
CDR3 DNA: TGTGCCAGCAGTTTTTTGGACAGGGGGGAGACCCAGTACTTC

clone size: -
D gene: -
J gene: TRBJ1-4
V gene: TRBV13
CDR3 protein: CASSLAEPTNEKLFF
CDR3 DNA: TGTGCCAGCAGCTTAGCTGAGCCAACTAATGAAAAACTGTTTTTT

clone size: -
D gene: TRBD1
J gene: TRBJ2-7
V gene: TRBV28
CDR3 protein: CASSLPGQGVSYEQYF
CDR3 DNA: TGTGCCAGCAGTTTACCGGGACAGGGGGTCTCCTACGAGCAGTACTTC

clone size: few
D gene: TRBD1
J gene: TRBJ2-3
V gene: TRBV5-1
CDR3 protein: CASSSRWGQGTSTDTQYF
CDR3 DNA: TGCGCCAGCAGCTCCCGGTGGGGACAGGGGACGAGCACAGATACGCAGTATTTT